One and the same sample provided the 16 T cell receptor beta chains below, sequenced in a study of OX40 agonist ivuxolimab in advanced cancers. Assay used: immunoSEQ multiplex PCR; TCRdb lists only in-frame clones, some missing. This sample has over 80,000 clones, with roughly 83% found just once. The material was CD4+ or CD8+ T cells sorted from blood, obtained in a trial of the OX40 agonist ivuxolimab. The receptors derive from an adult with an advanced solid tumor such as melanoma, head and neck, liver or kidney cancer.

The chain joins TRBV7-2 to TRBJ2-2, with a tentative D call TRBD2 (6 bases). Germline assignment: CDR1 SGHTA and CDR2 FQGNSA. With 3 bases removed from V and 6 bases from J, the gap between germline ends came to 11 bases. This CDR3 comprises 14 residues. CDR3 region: CASSLSTSSGELFF. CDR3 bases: TGTGCCAGCAGCTTGTCAACTAGCTCCGGGGAGCTGTTTTTT. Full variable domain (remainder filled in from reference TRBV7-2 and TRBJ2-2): GAGVSQSPSNKVTEKGKDVELRCDPISGHTALYWYRQSLGQGLEFLIYFQGNSAPDKSGLPSDRFSAERTGGSVSTLTIQRTQQEDSAVYLCASSLSTSSGELFFGEGSRLTVL.

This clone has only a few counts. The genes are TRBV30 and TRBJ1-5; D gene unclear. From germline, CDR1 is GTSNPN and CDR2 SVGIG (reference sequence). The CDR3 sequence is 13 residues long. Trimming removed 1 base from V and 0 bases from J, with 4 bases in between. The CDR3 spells CAWSGGSNQPQHF. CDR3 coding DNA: TGTGCCTGGAGTGGTGGTAGCAATCAGCCCCAGCATTTT.

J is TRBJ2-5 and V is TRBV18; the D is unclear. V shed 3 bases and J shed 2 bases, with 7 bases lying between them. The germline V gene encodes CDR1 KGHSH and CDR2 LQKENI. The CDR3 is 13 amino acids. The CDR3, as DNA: TGTGCCAGCTCACCCGAAAGGCAAGAGACCCAGTACTTC. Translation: CASSPERQETQYF.

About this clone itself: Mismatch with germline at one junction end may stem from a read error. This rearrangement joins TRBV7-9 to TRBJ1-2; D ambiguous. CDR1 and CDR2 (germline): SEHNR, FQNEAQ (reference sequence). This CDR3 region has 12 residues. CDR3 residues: CAGSLEARGYTF. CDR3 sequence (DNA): TGTGCCGGCAGCTTAGAAGCAAGGGGCTACACCTTC.

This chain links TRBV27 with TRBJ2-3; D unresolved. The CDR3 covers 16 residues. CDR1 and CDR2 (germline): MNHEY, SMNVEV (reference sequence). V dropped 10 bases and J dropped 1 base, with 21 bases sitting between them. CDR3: CATSTVDFGGTDTQYF. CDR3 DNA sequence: TGTGCCACAAGCACCGTCGACTTTGGGGGCACAGATACGCAGTATTTT.

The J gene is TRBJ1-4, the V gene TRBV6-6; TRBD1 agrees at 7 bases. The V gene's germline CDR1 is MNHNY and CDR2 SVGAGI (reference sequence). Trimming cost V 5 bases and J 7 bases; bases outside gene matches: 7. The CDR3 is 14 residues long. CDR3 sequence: CASSTDREGEKLFF. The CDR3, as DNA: TGTGCCAGCAGTACCGACAGGGAAGGTGAAAAACTGTTTTTT.

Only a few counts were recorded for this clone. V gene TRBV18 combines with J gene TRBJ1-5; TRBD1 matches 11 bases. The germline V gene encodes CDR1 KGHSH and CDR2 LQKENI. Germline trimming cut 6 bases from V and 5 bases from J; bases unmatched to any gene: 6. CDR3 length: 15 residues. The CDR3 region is CASSLGQGADQPQHF. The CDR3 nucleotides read TGTGCCAGCTCTCTCGGACAGGGGGCAGATCAGCCCCAGCATTTT.

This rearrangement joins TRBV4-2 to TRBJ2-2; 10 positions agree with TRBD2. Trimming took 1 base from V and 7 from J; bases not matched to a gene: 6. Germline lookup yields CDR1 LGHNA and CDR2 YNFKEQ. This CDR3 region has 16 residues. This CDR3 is CASSQASGGLGGELFF. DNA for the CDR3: TGTGCCAGCAGCCAAGCTAGCGGGGGACTAGGCGGGGAGCTGTTTTTT.

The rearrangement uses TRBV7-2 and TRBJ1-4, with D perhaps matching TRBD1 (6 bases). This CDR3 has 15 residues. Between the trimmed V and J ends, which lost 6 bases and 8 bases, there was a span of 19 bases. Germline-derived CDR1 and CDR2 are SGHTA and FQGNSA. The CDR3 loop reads CASSNPGAGGEKLFF. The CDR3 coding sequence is TGTGCCAGCAGTAATCCAGGGGCCGGGGGGGAAAAACTGTTTTTT.

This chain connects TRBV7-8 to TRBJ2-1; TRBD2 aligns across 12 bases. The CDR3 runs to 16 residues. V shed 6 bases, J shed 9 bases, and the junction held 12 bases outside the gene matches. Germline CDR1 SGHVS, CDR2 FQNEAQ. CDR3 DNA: TGTGCCAGCAGAATGCTAGCGGGGGGGCCGGGTGGTGAGCAGTTCTTC. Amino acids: CASRMLAGGPGGEQFF.

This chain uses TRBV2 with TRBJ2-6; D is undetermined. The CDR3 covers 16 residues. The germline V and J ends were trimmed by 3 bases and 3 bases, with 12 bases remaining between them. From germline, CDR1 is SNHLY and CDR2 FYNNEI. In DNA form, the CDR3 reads TGTGCCAGCAGTGAGGCTGGGGTGTTTGGGGCCAACGTCCTGACTTTC. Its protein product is CASSEAGVFGANVLTF.

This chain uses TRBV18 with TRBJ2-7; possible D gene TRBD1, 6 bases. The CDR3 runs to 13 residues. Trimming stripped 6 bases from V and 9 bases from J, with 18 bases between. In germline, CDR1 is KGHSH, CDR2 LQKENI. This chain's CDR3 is CASSPSDSRGQYF. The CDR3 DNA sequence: TGTGCCAGCTCTCCCTCGGACAGCCGGGGGCAGTACTTC.

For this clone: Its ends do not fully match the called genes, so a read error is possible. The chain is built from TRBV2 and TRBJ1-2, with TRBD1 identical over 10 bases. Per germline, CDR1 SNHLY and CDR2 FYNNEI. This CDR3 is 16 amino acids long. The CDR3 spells CASSEDGTGVLYGYTF. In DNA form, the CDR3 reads TGTGCCAGCAGCGAAGACGGGACAGGGGTACTGTATGGCTACACCTTC. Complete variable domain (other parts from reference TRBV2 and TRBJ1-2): EPEVTQTPSHQVTQMGQEVILRCVPISNHLYFYWYRQILGQKVEFLVSFYNNEISEKSEIFDDQFSVERPDGSNFTLKIRSTKLEDSAMYFCASSEDGTGVLYGYTFGSGTRLTVV.

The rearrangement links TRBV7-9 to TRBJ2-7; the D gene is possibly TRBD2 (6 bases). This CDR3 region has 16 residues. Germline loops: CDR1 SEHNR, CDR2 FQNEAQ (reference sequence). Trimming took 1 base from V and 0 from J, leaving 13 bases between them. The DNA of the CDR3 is TGTGCCAGCAGCTTAGGTGGCGGGGCCGACTCCTACGAGCAGTACTTC. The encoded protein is CASSLGGGADSYEQYF.

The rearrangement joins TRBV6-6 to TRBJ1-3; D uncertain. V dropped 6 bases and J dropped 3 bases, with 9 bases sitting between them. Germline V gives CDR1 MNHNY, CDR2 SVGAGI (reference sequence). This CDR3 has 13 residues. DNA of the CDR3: TGTGCCAGCAGCCGGACGGTTGGAAACACCATATATTTT. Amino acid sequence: CASSRTVGNTIYF.

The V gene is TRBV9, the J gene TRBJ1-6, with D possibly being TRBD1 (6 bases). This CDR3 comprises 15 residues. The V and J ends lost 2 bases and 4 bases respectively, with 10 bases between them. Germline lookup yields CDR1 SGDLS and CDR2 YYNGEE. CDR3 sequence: CASSVDRSYNSPLHF. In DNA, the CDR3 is TGTGCCAGCAGCGTGGACAGAAGTTATAATTCACCCCTCCACTTT.